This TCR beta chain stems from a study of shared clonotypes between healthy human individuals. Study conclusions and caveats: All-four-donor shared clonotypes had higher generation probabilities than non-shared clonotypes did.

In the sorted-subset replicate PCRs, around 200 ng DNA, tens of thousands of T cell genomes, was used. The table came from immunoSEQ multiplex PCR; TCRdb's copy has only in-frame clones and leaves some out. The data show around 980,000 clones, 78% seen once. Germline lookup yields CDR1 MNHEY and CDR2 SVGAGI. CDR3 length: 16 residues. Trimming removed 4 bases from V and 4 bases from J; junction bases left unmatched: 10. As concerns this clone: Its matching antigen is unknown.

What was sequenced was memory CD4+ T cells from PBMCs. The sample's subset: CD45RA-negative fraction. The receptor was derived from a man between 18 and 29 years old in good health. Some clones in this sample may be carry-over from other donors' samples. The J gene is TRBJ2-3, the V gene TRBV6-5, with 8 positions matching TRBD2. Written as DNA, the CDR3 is TGTGCCAGCAGTTTAATTGGAGCGGGAGTCCCAGATACGCAGTATTTT. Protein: CASSLIGAGVPDTQYF.